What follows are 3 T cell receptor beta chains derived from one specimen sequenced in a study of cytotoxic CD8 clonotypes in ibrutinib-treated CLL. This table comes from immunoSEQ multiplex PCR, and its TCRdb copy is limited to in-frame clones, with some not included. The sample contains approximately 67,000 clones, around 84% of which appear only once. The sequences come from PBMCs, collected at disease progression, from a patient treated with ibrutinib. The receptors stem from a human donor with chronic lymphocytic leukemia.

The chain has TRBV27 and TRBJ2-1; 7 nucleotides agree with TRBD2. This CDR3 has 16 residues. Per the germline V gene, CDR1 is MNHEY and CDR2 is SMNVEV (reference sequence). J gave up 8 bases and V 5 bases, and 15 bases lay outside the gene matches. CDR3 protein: CASSPGFGGDRDEQFF. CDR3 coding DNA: TGTGCCAGCAGTCCGGGTTTTGGGGGGGACCGCGATGAGCAGTTCTTC.

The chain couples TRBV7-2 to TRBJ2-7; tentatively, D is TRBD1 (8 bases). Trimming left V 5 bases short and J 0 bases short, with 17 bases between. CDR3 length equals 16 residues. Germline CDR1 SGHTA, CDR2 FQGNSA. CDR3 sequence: CASSKGGTGVSYEQYF. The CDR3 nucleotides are TGTGCCAGCAGCAAGGGGGGGACAGGTGTCTCCTACGAGCAGTACTTC.

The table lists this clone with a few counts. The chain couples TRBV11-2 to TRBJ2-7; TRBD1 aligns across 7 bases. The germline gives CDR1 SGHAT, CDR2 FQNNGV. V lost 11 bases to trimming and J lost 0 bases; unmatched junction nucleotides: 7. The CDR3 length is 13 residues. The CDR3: CAVSTGTSYEQYF. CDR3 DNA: TGTGCCGTCTCGACAGGGACCTCCTACGAGCAGTACTTC.